The 7 T cell receptor beta chains below all came from one sample that was sequenced in a study of T cells in Graves' hyperthyroidism and ophthalmopathy. Amplification of TCR beta CDR3 regions was performed using RNA transcripts as template. HTBI primers were the set used in a first-round RT-PCR of the TCR CDR3. A single record per CDR3 protein comes from TCRdb applying MiXCR to the multiplex PCR reads. This sample has approximately 600,000 distinct CDR3 sequences, with around 14% found just once. Sequences were obtained from blood. Receptor source: a woman in her twenties or thirties with Graves' hyperthyroidism that later progressed to Graves' ophthalmopathy.

This clonotype has a handful of counts. CDR3 protein: CASSTSLDSSYEQYF. The CDR3 DNA is TGTGCCAGTAGTACGTCCCTAGACAGTTCCTACGAGCAGTACTTC. The chain carries TRBV19 and TRBJ2-7; TRBD1 might be the D (5 bases). Germline V lookup: CDR1 LNHDA, CDR2 SQIVND (reference sequence). The CDR3 is 15 amino acids. Trimming took off 4 bases at V and 1 base at J, with 14 bases between the two ends. The entire variable domain, with the rest obtained from reference TRBV19 and TRBJ2-7, is as follows: DGGITQSPKYLFRKEGQNVTLSCEQNLNHDAMYWYRQDPGQGLRLIYYSQIVNDFQKGDIAEGYSVSREKKESFPLTVTSAQKNPTAFYLCASSTSLDSSYEQYFGPGTRLTVT.

This clonotype was seen many times. V and J are TRBV30 and TRBJ2-7; a possible D gene is TRBD2 (6 bases). CDR1 GTSNPN and CDR2 SVGIG come from the germline V gene (reference sequence). The V gene lost 5 bases and the J gene lost 1 base, with 6 bases spanning the gap. The CDR3 consists of 11 residues. Here the CDR3 reads CAWGLSYEQYF. CDR3 DNA: TGTGCCTGGGGACTATCCTACGAGCAGTACTTC.

This clonotype has at least ten counts. The rearrangement uses TRBV27 and TRBJ2-2; 7 bases agree with TRBD1. The CDR3 runs 15 residues. CDR1 and CDR2 (germline): MNHEY, SMNVEV (reference sequence). The V gene end was trimmed by 3 bases and the J gene end by 6 bases; junction bases not matched to a gene: 7. CDR3 region: CASSFIGGRAGELFF. CDR3 in DNA: TGTGCCAGCAGTTTTATAGGGGGCCGCGCCGGGGAGCTGTTTTTT.

The V gene is TRBV9, the J gene TRBJ1-4; D is ambiguous. Deletions cut 4 bases from V and 4 bases from J, with 14 bases between. CDR1 and CDR2 from the germline V gene are SGDLS and YYNGEE. This CDR3 region has 15 residues. As DNA, the CDR3 is TGTGCCAGCAGCCCCCCCTTAGGTGGTAATGAAAAACTGTTTTTT. Translating gives CASSPPLGGNEKLFF.

This clonotype has a count of ten or more. The chain uses TRBV2 and TRBJ2-3; no definite D call. CDR3 length: 15 residues. Trimming left V 3 bases short and J 0 bases short, with 10 bases between. Germline values: CDR1 SNHLY, CDR2 FYNNEI. The CDR3 is CASSDGPTSTDTQYF. CDR3 DNA: TGTGCCAGCAGTGATGGGCCAACTAGCACAGATACGCAGTATTTT.

This clonotype appeared a few times. The chain's CDR3 is CSVEGINTGELFF. CDR3 DNA sequence: TGCAGCGTTGAGGGGATAAACACCGGGGAGCTGTTTTTT. The V gene is TRBV29-1, the J gene TRBJ2-2, with D hard to call. Germline CDR1 is SQVTM and CDR2 is ANQGSEA. The CDR3 length is 13 residues. Between the trimmed V and J ends, which lost 3 bases and 2 bases, there was a span of 7 bases.

This clonotype was found a few times. V and J are TRBV20-1 and TRBJ2-1; 9 nucleotides match TRBD1. CDR3 size: 14 residues. J gave up 4 bases and V 1 base, and 2 bases lay outside the gene matches. Germline V gives CDR1 DFQATT, CDR2 SNEGSKA (reference sequence). The CDR3 sequence is CSARGDRDYNEQFF. As DNA, the CDR3 is TGCAGTGCTAGAGGGGACAGGGATTACAATGAGCAGTTCTTC.